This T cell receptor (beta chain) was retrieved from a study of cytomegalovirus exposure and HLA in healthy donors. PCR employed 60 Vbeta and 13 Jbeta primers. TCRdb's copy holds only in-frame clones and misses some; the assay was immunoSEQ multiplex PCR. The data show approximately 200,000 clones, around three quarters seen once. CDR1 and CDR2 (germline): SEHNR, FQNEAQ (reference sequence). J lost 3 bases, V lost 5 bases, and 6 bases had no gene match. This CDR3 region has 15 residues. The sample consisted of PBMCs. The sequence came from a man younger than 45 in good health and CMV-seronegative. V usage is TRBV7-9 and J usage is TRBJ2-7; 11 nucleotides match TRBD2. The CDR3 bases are TGTGCCAGCAGCAGATCCGGGACTAGCGGCTACGAGCAGTACTTC. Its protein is CASSRSGTSGYEQYF.